This is a list of T cell receptor beta chains from one sample in a study of blood T cell repertoires in COVID-19. TCRdb's table, derived via immunoSEQ multiplex PCR, lists solely in-frame clones and lacks some. This sample yields about 160,000 clones, of which around 84% are seen a single time; 1% to 1.2% belongs to the top ten. Sequenced input: peripheral blood. The receptor set was obtained from a man aged 40-50 years with acute or convalescent COVID-19. Each CDR3 is given with its conserved first and last residue. Fields, in order: clone size, D gene, V gene, J gene, CDR3 protein, CDR3 DNA. The D gene is left open where the match is weak. Clone size is not always given. Where it is, it says once, few, many or a class for expanded clones.

-	TRBD1	TRBV3-1/TRBV3-2	TRBJ1-3	CARDRGPLPSGNTIYF	TGTGCCCGGGACAGGGGCCCATTACCCTCTGGAAACACCATATATTTT
-	TRBD1	TRBV10-3	TRBJ1-6	CAISESGQDNSPLHF	TGTGCCATCAGTGAGTCGGGACAGGATAATTCACCCCTCCACTTT
-	-	TRBV24-1	TRBJ1-2	CATSDTDKFYGYTF	TGTGCCACCAGTGATACAGACAAGTTCTATGGCTACACCTTC
-	-	TRBV7-2	TRBJ1-1	CASSLGSTGPMNTEAFF	TGTGCCAGCAGCTTAGGATCTACAGGGCCGATGAACACTGAAGCTTTCTTT
-	-	TRBV19	TRBJ1-2	CASSIWDTINYGYTF	TGTGCCAGTAGTATATGGGACACGATTAACTATGGCTACACCTTC
once	TRBD1	TRBV18	TRBJ1-1	CASSPEGAITEAFF	TGTGCCAGCTCACCGGAGGGGGCGATCACTGAAGCTTTCTTT
-	TRBD1	TRBV6-5	TRBJ2-4	CASSYGAGGKNIQYF	TGTGCCAGCAGTTACGGGGCAGGGGGAAAAAACATTCAGTACTTC
-	-	TRBV29-1	TRBJ2-3	CSVLPRIGTQYF	TGCAGCGTTCTACCTAGGATCGGTACGCAGTATTTT
-	-	TRBV5-1	TRBJ2-3	CASSSFTSDTQYF	TGCGCCAGCAGTTCTTTTACATCAGATACGCAGTATTTT
-	-	TRBV6-5	TRBJ2-7	CASTHPRNYEQYF	TGTGCCAGCACCCACCCCAGGAACTACGAGCAGTACTTC
-	-	TRBV18	TRBJ2-7	CASSPAGLSEQYF	TGTGCCAGCTCACCTGCAGGACTCTCCGAGCAGTACTTC
-	-	TRBV6-5	TRBJ1-2	CASSYSRQGNYGYTF	TGTGCCAGCAGTTACTCGCGCCAGGGGAACTATGGCTACACCTTC
once	TRBD1	TRBV18	TRBJ2-7	CASSLAGTGPYEQYF	TGTGCCAGCTCACTCGCCGGGACAGGGCCCTACGAGCAGTACTTC
once	-	TRBV9	TRBJ1-3	CASSVEEPGNTIYF	TGTGCCAGCAGCGTAGAGGAGCCTGGAAACACCATATATTTT
once	-	TRBV27	TRBJ2-1	CASRPGGLNNEQFF	TGTGCCAGCAGGCCAGGGGGGCTCAACAATGAGCAGTTCTTC
many	TRBD1	TRBV5-1	TRBJ2-1	CASSLDRGPYNEQFF	TGCGCCAGCAGCCTCGACAGGGGGCCCTACAATGAGCAGTTCTTC
-	-	TRBV3-1/TRBV3-2	TRBJ2-5	CASSQASLETQYF	TGTGCCAGCAGCCAAGCTAGTCTAGAGACCCAGTACTTC
-	-	TRBV7-3	TRBJ2-1	CASSPYGGTPYYNEQFF	TGTGCCAGCAGCCCTTACGGGGGGACACCCTACTACAATGAGCAGTTCTTC
-	-	TRBV4-1	TRBJ1-1	CASSQYSGDGAFF	TGCGCCAGCAGCCAATACAGCGGAGATGGAGCTTTCTTT
few	TRBD2	TRBV6-1	TRBJ2-1	CASSDGAGGWNEQFF	TGTGCCAGCAGTGACGGCGCGGGGGGGTGGAATGAGCAGTTCTTC
-	-	TRBV7-8	TRBJ1-2	CATTGRADYGYTF	TGTGCCACCACGGGCAGGGCCGACTATGGCTACACCTTC
-	TRBD2	TRBV9	TRBJ2-1	CASSVEISGGHSYNEQFF	TGTGCCAGCAGCGTAGAGATTAGCGGGGGCCACTCCTACAATGAGCAGTTCTTC
few	TRBD1	TRBV23-1	TRBJ1-5	CASSRDRGQPQHF	TGCGCCAGCAGTCGGGACAGGGGTCAGCCCCAGCATTTT
-	-	TRBV9	TRBJ1-2	CASSGGGAWYGYTF	TGTGCCAGCAGCGGAGGGGGGGCTTGGTATGGCTACACCTTC
-	TRBD1	TRBV5-1	TRBJ1-4	CASSGRDRDHEKLFF	TGCGCCAGCAGCGGCCGGGACAGGGACCATGAAAAACTGTTTTTT
-	-	TRBV9	TRBJ2-1	CASSVSSGGNYNEQFF	TGTGCCAGCAGCGTTAGTAGTGGCGGTAACTACAATGAGCAGTTCTTC
-	TRBD1	TRBV6-1	TRBJ1-2	CASSEARRTGPYGYTF	TGTGCCAGCAGTGAAGCGCGGCGGACAGGCCCCTATGGCTACACCTTC
-	TRBD2	TRBV7-2	TRBJ2-1	CASSWGLAGGEQFF	TGTGCCAGCAGTTGGGGACTAGCGGGGGGTGAGCAGTTCTTC
-	-	TRBV6-5	TRBJ1-4	CASSYGGSAEKLFF	TGTGCCAGCAGTTACGGAGGGTCGGCCGAAAAACTGTTTTTT
-	-	TRBV19	TRBJ1-1	CASSPKRGTEAFF	TGTGCCAGTAGCCCTAAGAGAGGCACTGAAGCTTTCTTT
-	-	TRBV7-9	TRBJ1-2	CASSLMGAVNYGYTF	TGTGCCAGCAGCTTGATGGGGGCCGTAAACTATGGCTACACCTTC
-	-	TRBV15	TRBJ2-3	CATSRDWGVGDTQYF	TGTGCCACCAGCAGAGATTGGGGGGTTGGAGATACGCAGTATTTT
once	-	TRBV5-1	TRBJ2-7	CASSFLLQGNEQYF	TGCGCCAGCAGCTTTCTCCTTCAGGGGAACGAGCAGTACTTC
-	-	TRBV5-1	TRBJ1-1	CASSIGQLMNTEAFF	TGCGCCAGCAGCATCGGACAGCTGATGAACACTGAAGCTTTCTTT
-	-	TRBV6-2/TRBV6-3	TRBJ1-4	CASSYDGRRSSTNEKLFF	TGTGCCAGCAGTTACGATGGCAGGCGTTCCTCAACTAATGAAAAACTGTTTTTT
-	-	TRBV6-5	TRBJ1-6	CASSSRASPLHF	TGTGCCAGCAGTTCCCGAGCGTCACCCCTCCACTTT
-	-	TRBV18	TRBJ2-1	CASLSDLIENNEQFF	TGTGCCAGCTTAAGCGACCTCATAGAGAACAATGAGCAGTTCTTC
-	-	TRBV30	TRBJ1-1	CAWSVGSEAFF	TGTGCCTGGAGCGTCGGGAGTGAAGCTTTCTTT
-	-	TRBV10-1	TRBJ2-7	CASSESTRAYEQYF	TGCGCCAGCAGTGAGTCGACTCGGGCCTACGAGCAGTACTTC
-	-	TRBV6-2/TRBV6-3	TRBJ1-2	CASSLPGGHYGYTF	TGTGCCAGCAGTTTACCGGGAGGGCACTATGGCTACACCTTC
-	-	TRBV7-2	TRBJ2-1	CASTQDNEQFF	TGTGCCAGCACCCAGGACAACGAGCAGTTCTTC
-	-	TRBV4-3	TRBJ2-3	CASSQESLNTDTQYF	TGCGCCAGCAGCCAAGAAAGCCTGAACACAGATACGCAGTATTTT
-	TRBD1	TRBV5-6	TRBJ1-1	CASSHPYRTGATEAFF	TGTGCCAGCAGCCACCCTTACCGGACAGGCGCCACTGAAGCTTTCTTT
-	-	TRBV11-2	TRBJ2-2	CASSFGGELFF	TGTGCCAGCAGCTTCGGGGGGGAGCTGTTTTTT
-	-	TRBV5-8	TRBJ1-1	CASSLVGPHRAENTEAFF	TGTGCCAGCAGCCTCGTCGGCCCGCACAGGGCGGAGAACACTGAAGCTTTCTTT
-	-	TRBV19	TRBJ1-2	CASRESGRAPYGYTF	TGTGCCAGTAGAGAGAGTGGGCGAGCCCCCTATGGCTACACCTTC
-	-	TRBV10-3	TRBJ2-7	CAISDAGHTQSYEQYF	TGTGCCATCAGTGATGCAGGGCATACACAATCCTACGAGCAGTACTTC
-	-	TRBV28	TRBJ1-4	CASSGLQAPFYEKLFF	TGTGCCAGCAGTGGTCTACAGGCTCCCTTTTATGAAAAACTGTTTTTT
few	TRBD1	TRBV9	TRBJ2-3	CASSEQGFFGDTQYF	TGTGCCAGCAGCGAACAGGGGTTCTTTGGAGATACGCAGTATTTT
-	TRBD1	TRBV19	TRBJ1-1	CASSPRQGWNTEAFF	TGTGCCAGTAGTCCCCGACAGGGGTGGAACACTGAAGCTTTCTTT
once	-	TRBV7-9	TRBJ2-7	CASSLARAYEQYF	TGTGCCAGCAGCTTAGCACGGGCCTACGAGCAGTACTTC